The 2 T cell receptor beta chains presented below share a single source sample, sequenced in a study of radiation and T cells in renal cell carcinoma. Time point given: baseline pretreatment blood. Noted treatment: 15 Gy SBRT to primary tumor, nephrectomy 4 weeks later. The method was immunoSEQ multiplex PCR; TCRdb's version includes in-frame clones alone and lacks a portion of them. The sample consists of approximately 120,000 clones, around 83% of them appearing once. The sequenced sample was blood, obtained from a patient whose treatment included radiotherapy and nephrectomy. These receptors were taken from a woman in her sixties or seventies with renal cell carcinoma.

V gene TRBV7-3 combines with J gene TRBJ2-6; 8 nucleotides line up with TRBD1. Germline values: CDR1 SGHTA, CDR2 FQGTGA. This CDR3 comprises 20 residues. Trimming took 4 bases from V and 0 from J; bases not matched to a gene: 14. CDR3 region: CASSSRLFGTGVSGANVLTF. DNA of the CDR3: TGTGCCAGCAGCTCCCGTCTCTTTGGGACAGGCGTCTCTGGGGCCAACGTCCTGACTTTC.

The chain uses TRBV27 and TRBJ1-2; 10 bases align to TRBD1. CDR1 is MNHEY, CDR2 SMNVEV, per germline (reference sequence). Unmatched junction bases numbered 4, after V lost 5 bases and J lost 4 bases. The CDR3 is 14 amino acids. CDR3 sequence: CASSAGQGSYGYTF. In DNA, the CDR3 is TGTGCCAGCAGTGCGGGACAGGGGAGCTATGGCTACACCTTC.